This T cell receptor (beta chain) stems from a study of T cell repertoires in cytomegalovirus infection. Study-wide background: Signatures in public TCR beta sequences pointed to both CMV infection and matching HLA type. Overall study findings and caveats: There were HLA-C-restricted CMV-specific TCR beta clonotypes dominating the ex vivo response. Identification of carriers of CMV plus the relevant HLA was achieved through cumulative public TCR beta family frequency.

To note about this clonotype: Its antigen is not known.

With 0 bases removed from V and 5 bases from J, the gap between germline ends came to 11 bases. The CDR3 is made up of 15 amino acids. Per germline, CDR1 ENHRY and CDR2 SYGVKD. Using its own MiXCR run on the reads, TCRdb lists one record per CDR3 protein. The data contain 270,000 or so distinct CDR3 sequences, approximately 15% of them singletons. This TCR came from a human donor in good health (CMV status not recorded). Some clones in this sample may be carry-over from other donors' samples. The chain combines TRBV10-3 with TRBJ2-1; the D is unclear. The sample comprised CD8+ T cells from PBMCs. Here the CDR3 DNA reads TGTGCCATCAGTGAGTCGAATACCAGAAACAATGAGCAGTTCTTC. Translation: CAISESNTRNNEQFF.